Presented here are 22 T cell receptor beta chains from one specimen sequenced in a study of a mutant IDH1 vaccine in newly diagnosed glioma. Time point of the sample: week 11, during vaccination. Every vaccination contained 300 ug of the mutant IDH1 20-mer peptide and was paired with topical imiquimod. Profiled with immunoSEQ multiplex PCR; TCRdb holds only in-frame clones, not every one. Of tens of thousands of clones listed, around 80% were seen once; the top ten hold around 6.5%. These receptors have no identified antigens. The sample consisted of PBMCs, taken from a glioma patient whose treatment included an IDH1 peptide vaccine. All receptors come from a man aged 50 to 60 with glioma.

The CDR3 nucleotides are TGTGCCAGCAGCCCCCCGCCTAGCGGGGGGTACAATGAGCAGTTCTTC. Its protein is CASSPPPSGGYNEQFF. The genes are TRBV5-4 and TRBJ2-1; 11 nucleotides match TRBD2. The V gene's germline CDR1 is SGHNT and CDR2 YYREEE (reference sequence). This CDR3 is built from 16 residues. The V segment lost 4 bases and the J segment 4 bases; nucleotides outside the gene matches: 7. The full variable domain, with the rest looked up from reference TRBV5-4 and TRBJ2-1, is ETGVTQSPTHLIKTRGQQVTLRCSSQSGHNTVSWYQQALGQGPQFIFQYYREEENGRGNFPPRFSGLQFPNYSSELNVNALELDDSALYLCASSPPPSGGYNEQFFGPGTRLTVL.

This chain uses TRBV27 with TRBJ2-7; 9 bases are shared with TRBD1. Germline V gives CDR1 MNHEY, CDR2 SMNVEV (reference sequence). Trimming removed 2 bases from V and 3 bases from J; junction bases left unmatched: 8. The CDR3 contains 16 residues. The CDR3 DNA reads as TGTGCCAGCAGTTTAGACGGACAGGGGATAGGCTACGAGCAGTACTTC. Translating it yields CASSLDGQGIGYEQYF.

The chain's CDR3 is CASSLEGLGLTF. CDR3 nucleotides: TGTGCCAGCAGCTTGGAGGGCCTCGGGCTAACCTTC. The rearrangement links TRBV5-5 to TRBJ1-2, with D unclear. Deletions cut 0 bases from V and 14 bases from J, with 14 bases between. The CDR3 extends over 12 amino acids. The germline V gene has CDR1 SGHKS and CDR2 YYEKEE (reference sequence).

The chain is built from TRBV28 and TRBJ1-4, with D possibly matching TRBD1 (5 bases). Deletions cut 2 bases from V and 8 bases from J, with 12 bases between. The CDR3 is 14 residues long. Germline loops: CDR1 MDHEN, CDR2 SYDVKM. The CDR3 nucleotides read TGTGCCAGCAGTTTAGAACAGGAACACGAAAAACTGTTTTTT. Amino acids: CASSLEQEHEKLFF. The full variable domain, rest sourced from reference TRBV28 and TRBJ1-4, is DVKVTQSSRYLVKRTGEKVFLECVQDMDHENMFWYRQDPGLGLRLIYFSYDVKMKEKGDIPEGYSVSREKKERFSLILESASTNQTSMYLCASSLEQEHEKLFFGSGTQLSVL.

This clone appeared a few times. The V gene is TRBV11-2, the J gene TRBJ1-1; D is possibly TRBD1 (6 bases). With 0 bases removed from V and 4 bases from J, the gap between germline ends came to 6 bases. CDR1 and CDR2 from the germline V gene are SGHAT and FQNNGV. CDR3 length: 13 amino acids. As DNA, the CDR3 is TGTGCCAGCAGCTTAGAAGGGGGCACTGAAGCTTTCTTT. Its translation is CASSLEGGTEAFF.

The J gene is TRBJ1-3, the V gene TRBV6-6, with D hard to call. The CDR3 contains 14 residues. V was clipped by 4 bases and J by 7 bases, with 14 bases between them. CDR1 and CDR2 (germline): MNHNY, SVGAGI (reference sequence). CDR3 protein: CASSSPAFGNTIYF. CDR3 in DNA: TGTGCCAGCAGTTCCCCGGCCTTCGGGAACACCATATATTTT.

This clone has a handful of counts. The chain employs TRBV4-2 and TRBJ2-7, with D perhaps TRBD2 (5 bases). CDR3 length: 15 residues. Deletions cut 0 bases from V and 1 base from J, with 10 bases between. CDR1 is LGHNA and CDR2 is YNFKEQ in the germline V gene. CDR3 amino acids: CASSQEWTPSYEQYF. The CDR3 nucleotides read TGTGCCAGCAGCCAAGAGTGGACTCCTTCCTACGAGCAGTACTTC.

This chain uses TRBV4-2 with TRBJ2-5; TRBD1 might be the D (5 bases). The DNA end favors TRBJ2-7, so the J call may be wrong. Germline CDR1 and CDR2: LGHNA and YNFKEQ. This CDR3 is 14 amino acids long. DNA of the CDR3: TGTGCCAGCAGCCAAGGGCAGGGTGATTACGAGCAGTACTTC. It encodes CASSQGQGDYEQYF.

The chain has TRBV25-1 and TRBJ2-5; D unclear. The DNA end favors TRBJ2-7, so the J call may be wrong. The CDR3 is 12 amino acids. The germline V gene encodes CDR1 MGHDK and CDR2 SYGVNS. Here the CDR3 DNA reads TGTGCCAGCAGGGACGGACCCTACGAGCAGTACTTC. Protein: CASRDGPYEQYF.

This chain links TRBV2 with TRBJ1-1, with 7 bases fitting TRBD1. The CDR3 is 15 amino acids. The junction had 11 bases not matched to a gene; V was cut back by 8 bases and J by 2 bases. CDR1 is SNHLY and CDR2 is FYNNEI in the germline V gene. The CDR3 DNA reads as TGTGCCAGCGTCGACCAGGGGGGGTCCAACACTGAAGCTTTCTTT. Translated, it gives CASVDQGGSNTEAFF.

The J gene is TRBJ1-3, the V gene TRBV16; D remains ambiguous. The CDR3 is 15 amino acids. Trimming pared 0 bases from V and 1 base from J, leaving 7 bases between. The germline CDR1 and CDR2 sequences are KGHSY and FQNENV. In nucleotides, the CDR3 is TGTGCCAGCAGCCAATCATCCGGGTCTGGAAACACCATATATTTT. Translation: CASSQSSGSGNTIYF.

This clone was counted only a few times. V gene TRBV19 combines with J gene TRBJ1-6; D call uncertain. Deletions cut 1 base from V and 14 bases from J, with 12 bases between. The CDR3 extends over 13 amino acids. Germline lookup yields CDR1 LNHDA and CDR2 SQIVND (reference sequence). Here the CDR3 reads CASSIVTGLTLHF. The CDR3 DNA follows: TGTGCCAGTAGTATAGTTACGGGCCTCACCCTCCACTTT.

The J gene is TRBJ2-3, the V gene TRBV5-1; maybe TRBD2 (6 bases). CDR1 is SGHRS, CDR2 YFSETQ, per germline. V was cut by 7 bases and J by 0 bases, with 12 bases left in between. This CDR3 is built from 14 residues. The CDR3 sequence: CASCRDLSTDTQYF. CDR3 sequence (DNA): TGCGCCAGCTGCCGGGACTTAAGCACAGATACGCAGTATTTT. Full variable domain (rest looked up from reference TRBV5-1 and TRBJ2-3): KAGVTQTPRYLIKTRGQQVTLSCSPISGHRSVSWYQQTPGQGLQFLFEYFSETQRNKGNFPGRFSGRQFSNSRSEMNVSTLELGDSALYLCASCRDLSTDTQYFGPGTRLTVL.

The chain carries TRBV6-5 and TRBJ1-3; D may be TRBD1 (6 bases). There are 15 residues in the CDR3. The V end was cut by 4 bases, the J end by 0 bases, with 10 bases between. CDR1 is MNHEY and CDR2 is SVGAGI in the germline V gene. Here the CDR3 DNA reads TGTGCCAGCAGTTTGACAGGATTCTCTGGAAACACCATATATTTT. Protein: CASSLTGFSGNTIYF.

This clone was observed a few times. The V gene is TRBV2, the J gene TRBJ1-1; D gene uncertain. There are 16 residues in the CDR3. The V end lost 0 bases, the J end lost 1 base, and 12 bases lay between the germline ends. The V gene's germline CDR1 is SNHLY and CDR2 FYNNEI. As DNA, the CDR3 is TGTGCCAGCAGTGAAGCAAGCCACATTAGGAACACTGAAGCTTTCTTT. This gives the protein CASSEASHIRNTEAFF.

The chain uses TRBV30 and TRBJ2-7, with 9 bases lining up with TRBD1. CDR3 length equals 15 residues. Germline assignment: CDR1 GTSNPN and CDR2 SVGIG (reference sequence). V lost 3 bases and J lost 6; bases outside the gene matches: 12. The CDR3 loop reads CAWSDHRTGVGEQYF. The CDR3 DNA reads TGTGCCTGGAGCGACCACCGGACAGGGGTGGGCGAGCAGTACTTC. Based on the CDR3 plus reference TRBV30 and TRBJ2-7, the full variable domain is SQTIHQWPATLVQPVGSPLSLECTVEGTSNPNLYWYRQAAGRGLQLLFYSVGIGQISSEVPQNLSASRPQDRQFILSSKKLLLSDSGFYLCAWSDHRTGVGEQYFGPGTRLTVT.

This chain connects TRBV29-1 to TRBJ1-2; 9 bases fit TRBD1. Germline lookup yields CDR1 SQVTM and CDR2 ANQGSEA. This CDR3 has 13 amino acids. The junction had 5 bases not matched to a gene; V was cut back by 5 bases and J by 4 bases. Written as DNA, the CDR3 is TGCAGCGTTTCCATGGGACAGGGCTATGGCTACACCTTC. This sequence encodes CSVSMGQGYGYTF.

The chain has TRBV7-6 and TRBJ1-3; D is unresolved. Trimming pared 4 bases from V and 1 base from J, leaving 2 bases between. The CDR3 is 12 amino acids. CDR1 and CDR2 from the germline V gene are SGHVS and FNYEAQ. The CDR3 nucleotides read TGTGCCAGCAGCTATTCTGGAAACACCATATATTTT. Translation: CASSYSGNTIYF. Supplemented by reference TRBV7-6 and TRBJ1-3, the full variable domain reads GAGVSQSPRYKVTKRGQDVALRCDPISGHVSLYWYRQALGQGPEFLTYFNYEAQQDKSGLPNDRFSAERPEGSISTLTIQRTEQRDSAMYRCASSYSGNTIYFGEGSWLTVV.

The chain joins TRBV29-1 to TRBJ2-3; 10 nucleotides agree with TRBD1. The CDR3 consists of 13 residues. The trim removed 7 bases at V and 3 bases at J, leaving 4 bases unmatched. CDR1 is SQVTM and CDR2 is ANQGSEA in the germline V gene. CDR3 sequence (DNA): TGCAGCGCTGGGGACAGGGGAACAGATACGCAGTATTTT. Its translation is CSAGDRGTDTQYF.

J is TRBJ2-2 and V is TRBV5-6; TRBD2 aligns across 10 bases. The V and J ends lost 0 bases and 5 bases, in that order; junction bases with no gene match: 4. The CDR3 totals 16 residues. The germline gives CDR1 SGHDT, CDR2 YYEEEE. In DNA, the CDR3 is TGTGCCAGCAGCTTGGGGCTAGCGGGGGTGACCGGGGAGCTGTTTTTT. Translation gives CASSLGLAGVTGELFF.

CDR3 amino acids: CASSSRTGLNTEAFF. The CDR3 DNA sequence: TGTGCCAGCAGCTCTAGGACAGGCCTGAACACTGAAGCTTTCTTT. This chain joins TRBV7-8 and TRBJ1-1; 7 bases map to TRBD1. Losses at the gene ends were 4 bases for V and 0 bases for J; bases not matched to a gene: 5. This CDR3 comprises 15 residues. The germline V gene encodes CDR1 SGHVS and CDR2 FQNEAQ. Using reference TRBV7-8 and TRBJ1-1 for the parts outside the CDR3, the full variable domain is GAGVSQSPRYKVAKRGQDVALRCDPISGHVSLFWYQQALGQGPEFLTYFQNEAQLDKSGLPSDRFFAERPEGSVSTLKIQRTQQEDSAVYLCASSSRTGLNTEAFFGQGTRLTVV.

This chain joins TRBV6-6 and TRBJ1-1; D remains ambiguous. V was pared by 6 bases and J by 1 base, with 15 bases between. In germline, CDR1 is MNHNY, CDR2 SVGAGI (reference sequence). The length of the CDR3 is 15 residues. CDR3 nucleotide sequence: TGTGCCAGCAGCCCCGAGGGTTTCGGGAACACTGAAGCTTTCTTT. As protein: CASSPEGFGNTEAFF.